This TCR beta chain derives from a study of T cells after yellow fever vaccination. Study overall: For low cell numbers, libraries were made with SMART-Seq v4 Ultra Low Input.

CDR1 and CDR2 from the germline V gene are LNHDA and SQIVND (reference sequence). V shed 8 bases, J shed 2 bases, and the junction held 6 bases outside the gene matches. This CDR3 is built from 13 residues. TCRdb passed the 5' RACE reads through MiXCR, listing each CDR3 protein once. Found here are just under 600,000 distinct CDR3 sequences, 13% of them singletons; the top ten hold more than 13%. As concerns this clonotype: The antigen is unknown.

Study results and caveats: CD4 and CD8 compartments shared a small share of clonotypes, likely from convergent recombination.

The sample here was PBMCs, taken on the day of the yellow fever booster vaccination. The TCR was taken from a man aged 30 to 45 who received the YFV17D yellow fever vaccine. V is TRBV19 and J is TRBJ2-7, with 7 bases that match TRBD2. CDR3 nucleotide sequence: TGTGCCAGTTCGGCGGGAGCGACCTACGAGCAGTACTTC. Translation gives CASSAGATYEQYF.